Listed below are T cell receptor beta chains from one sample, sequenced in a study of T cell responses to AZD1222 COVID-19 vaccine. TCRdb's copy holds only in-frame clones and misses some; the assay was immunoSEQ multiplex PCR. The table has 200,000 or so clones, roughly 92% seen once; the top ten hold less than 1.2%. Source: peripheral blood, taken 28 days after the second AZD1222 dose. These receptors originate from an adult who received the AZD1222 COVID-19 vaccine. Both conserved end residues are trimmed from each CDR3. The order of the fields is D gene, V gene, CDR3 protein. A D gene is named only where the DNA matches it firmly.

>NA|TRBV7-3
ASSLLAGIYEQY
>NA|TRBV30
AWSVPPSPLH
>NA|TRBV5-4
ASSFEGARDYGYT
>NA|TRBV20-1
SAIGGYT
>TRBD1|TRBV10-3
AISEGDRGLGANVLT
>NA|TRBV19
ASSLRDSSHQPQH
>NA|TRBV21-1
ASSKIGGKNTEAF
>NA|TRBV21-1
ASSKWAGEFQPQH
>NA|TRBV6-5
ASSYSIAITYEQY
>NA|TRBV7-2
ASSLDRRSSGYT
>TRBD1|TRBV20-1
SASPPRTGNGEQY
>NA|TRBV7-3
ASSLTGLQGMGTEAF
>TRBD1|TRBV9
ASSARTGNTEAF
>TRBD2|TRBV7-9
ASSPLHSGGTSGELF
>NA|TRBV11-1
ASSRSGHQQETQY
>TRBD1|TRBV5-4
ASSSQGLNTEAF
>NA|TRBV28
ASSRTVTNEKLF
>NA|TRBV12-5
ASGLTGVAGNTIY
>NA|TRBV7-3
ASSLLGSSYNEQF
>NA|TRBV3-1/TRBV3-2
ASSRRAGSSYDGELF
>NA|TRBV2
GGGSSEAF
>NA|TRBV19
ASSNPGGPSGNTIY
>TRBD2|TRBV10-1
ASSESSGSTDTQY
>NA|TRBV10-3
AIWAGATNEKLF
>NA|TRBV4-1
ASSQRFDIPLAKNIQY
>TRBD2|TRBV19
ATALGTSVYNEQF
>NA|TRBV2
ASKRGETQY
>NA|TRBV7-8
ASSLGAGSSYEQY
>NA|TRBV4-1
ASSQVGQYNEQF
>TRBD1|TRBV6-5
ASSLGQGAQPQH
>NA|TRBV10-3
AISESQGNEKLF
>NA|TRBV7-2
ASSAPPGVYNEQF
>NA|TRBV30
AWSIGSNQPQH
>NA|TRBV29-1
SVVTPEAF
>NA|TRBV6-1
ASSEVYENTIY
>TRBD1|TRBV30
AWSFSGGYEKLF
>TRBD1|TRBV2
ASSKGQSTEAF
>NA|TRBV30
AWSLGENYGYT
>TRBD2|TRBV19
ASSFLAGAGEQF
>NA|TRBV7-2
ASSLEAPTASSSTDTQY